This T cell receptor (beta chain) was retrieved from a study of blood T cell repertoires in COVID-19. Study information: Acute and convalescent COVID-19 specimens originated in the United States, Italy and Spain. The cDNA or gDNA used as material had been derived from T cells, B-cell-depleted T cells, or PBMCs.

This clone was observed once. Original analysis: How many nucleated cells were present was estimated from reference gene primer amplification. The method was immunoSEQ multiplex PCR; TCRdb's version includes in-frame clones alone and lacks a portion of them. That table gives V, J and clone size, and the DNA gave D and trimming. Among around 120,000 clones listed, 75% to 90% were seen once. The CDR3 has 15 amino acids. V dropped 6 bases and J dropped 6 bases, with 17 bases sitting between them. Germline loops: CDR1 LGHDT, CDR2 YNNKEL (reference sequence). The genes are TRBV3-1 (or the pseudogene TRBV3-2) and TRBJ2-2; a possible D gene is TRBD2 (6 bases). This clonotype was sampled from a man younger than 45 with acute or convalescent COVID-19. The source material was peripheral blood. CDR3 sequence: CASRPGGNVAGELFF. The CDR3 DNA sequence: TGTGCCAGCAGGCCCGGAGGGAACGTCGCCGGGGAGCTGTTTTTT.